Following are 27 T cell receptor beta chains from one sample sequenced in a study of blood T cell repertoires in COVID-19. Profiled with immunoSEQ multiplex PCR; TCRdb holds only in-frame clones, not every one. Altogether about 290,000 clones are present, about nine tenths being singletons, with the ten largest covering about 1.8%. Sequencing used PBMCs or T cells enriched from blood (not recorded which). Source of these receptors: a middle-aged woman who had recovered from COVID-19.

This chain connects TRBV19 to TRBJ2-1; D not resolved. This CDR3 spans 14 amino acids. Deletions cut 3 bases from V and 2 bases from J, with 8 bases between. Germline V gene lookup returns CDR1 LNHDA and CDR2 SQIVND (reference sequence). In nucleotides, the CDR3 is TGTGCCAGTAGTATTCAGCGCGCCTACAATGAGCAGTTCTTC. This gives the protein CASSIQRAYNEQFF.

The chain employs TRBV2 and TRBJ2-3, with TRBD2 identical over 14 bases. Germline V lookup: CDR1 SNHLY, CDR2 FYNNEI. Losses at the gene ends were 5 bases for V and 4 bases for J; bases not matched to a gene: 8. The CDR3 totals 17 residues. The CDR3 sequence is CASSIRLAGGPPDTQYF. In DNA, the CDR3 is TGTGCCAGCAGTATCCGACTAGCGGGAGGGCCCCCAGATACGCAGTATTTT.

In its sample, this clone was seen once. V gene TRBV7-9 combines with J gene TRBJ1-4; TRBD1 matches at 9 bases. The junction had 3 bases not matched to a gene; V was cut back by 2 bases and J by 5 bases. In germline, CDR1 is SEHNR, CDR2 FQNEAQ (reference sequence). The CDR3 sequence is 15 residues long. CDR3 coding DNA: TGTGCCAGCAGCTTACCGACAGGGGGGAATGAAAAACTGTTTTTT. Translated, it gives CASSLPTGGNEKLFF.

The rearrangement links TRBV11-2 to TRBJ1-1; no clear D. Germline V gene data show CDR1 as SGHAT and CDR2 as FQNNGV. Trimming shortened V by 2 bases and J by 1 base, and 5 bases separated the two germline ends. The CDR3 loop spans 13 amino acids. This chain's CDR3 is CASSLTGNTEAFF. CDR3 in DNA: TGTGCCAGCAGCTTAACGGGGAACACTGAAGCTTTCTTT.

J is TRBJ1-1 and V is TRBV14; D unclear. Germline CDR1 SGHDN, CDR2 FVKESK. V lost 3 bases and J lost 10, with 15 bases in between. CDR3 length equals 13 residues. CDR3 nucleotides: TGTGCCAGCAGCCAGTCAGCGCCCAATGGAGCTTTCTTT. Its translation is CASSQSAPNGAFF.

The V and J genes are TRBV5-1 and TRBJ2-3; D uncertain. There are 13 residues in the CDR3. Trimming removed 0 bases at V and 2 bases at J, with 4 bases between. Germline V gene data show CDR1 as SGHRS and CDR2 as YFSETQ. CDR3 nucleotide sequence: TGCGCCAGCAGCTTGGACAACACAGATACGCAGTATTTT. Amino acid sequence: CASSLDNTDTQYF. The complete variable domain, with remaining parts taken from reference TRBV5-1 and TRBJ2-3, reads KAGVTQTPRYLIKTRGQQVTLSCSPISGHRSVSWYQQTPGQGLQFLFEYFSETQRNKGNFPGRFSGRQFSNSRSEMNVSTLELGDSALYLCASSLDNTDTQYFGPGTRLTVL.

The chain has TRBV6-5 and TRBJ1-4; 7 bases line up with TRBD1. The CDR3 contains 12 residues. V lost 6 bases to trimming and J lost 11 bases; unmatched junction nucleotides: 6. Per germline, CDR1 MNHEY and CDR2 SVGAGI. CDR3 loop: CASSRQGGKLFF. In DNA, the CDR3 is TGTGCCAGCAGCAGACAGGGAGGTAAACTGTTTTTT.

The CDR3 spells CASSEGLAGAYLADTQYF. The DNA for the CDR3 is TGTGCCAGCAGTGAAGGGCTAGCGGGGGCCTACTTGGCAGATACGCAGTATTTT. This chain connects TRBV2 to TRBJ2-3, with 10 positions matching TRBD2. This CDR3 spans 18 amino acids. CDR1 is SNHLY and CDR2 is FYNNEI in the germline V gene. With 1 base clipped from V and 4 bases from J, the junction kept 11 bases outside the gene matches.

The J gene is TRBJ2-7, the V gene TRBV2; 8 nucleotides align to TRBD1. This CDR3 comprises 15 residues. Germline V gives CDR1 SNHLY, CDR2 FYNNEI. J was trimmed by 0 bases and V by 5 bases; bases with no gene match: 6. The CDR3 region has the DNA TGTGCCAGCAGTTCCGGGACAGGCCTCTCCTACGAGCAGTACTTC. As protein: CASSSGTGLSYEQYF. The whole variable domain, remainder taken from reference TRBV2 and TRBJ2-7, is EPEVTQTPSHQVTQMGQEVILRCVPISNHLYFYWYRQILGQKVEFLVSFYNNEISEKSEIFDDQFSVERPDGSNFTLKIRSTKLEDSAMYFCASSSGTGLSYEQYFGPGTRLTVT.

CDR3 DNA: TGTGCCAGCAGTCCGAGACTAGCGAGAAGCAATGAGCAGTTCTTC. Translated, it gives CASSPRLARSNEQFF. This chain joins TRBV2 and TRBJ2-1; 8 nucleotides align to TRBD2. This CDR3 has 15 residues. V dropped 5 bases and J dropped 6; count of bases not matched to a gene: 9. Germline CDR1 and CDR2: SNHLY and FYNNEI. The full variable domain, in which reference TRBV2 and TRBJ2-1 provide the parts outside the CDR3, is EPEVTQTPSHQVTQMGQEVILRCVPISNHLYFYWYRQILGQKVEFLVSFYNNEISEKSEIFDDQFSVERPDGSNFTLKIRSTKLEDSAMYFCASSPRLARSNEQFFGPGTRLTVL.

This rearrangement joins TRBV30 to TRBJ1-5; D is uncertain. The CDR3 totals 14 residues. V was cut by 4 bases and J by 1 base, with 11 bases left in between. Germline V CDR1 and CDR2: GTSNPN, SVGIG (reference sequence). CDR3 coding DNA: TGTGCCTGGACTAGGACGGGGAGCAATCAGCCCCAGCATTTT. Protein sequence: CAWTRTGSNQPQHF.

The gene calls are TRBV4-1 and TRBJ2-3, with D tentatively TRBD2 (5 bases). The germline V and J ends were trimmed by 3 bases and 6 bases, with 19 bases remaining between them. Per the germline V gene, CDR1 is MGHRA and CDR2 is YSYEKL. This CDR3 region has 16 residues. CDR3 region: CASSHLNLLVADTQYF. For the CDR3, the DNA is TGCGCCAGCAGCCACCTGAACCTTCTAGTAGCGGATACGCAGTATTTT.

V is TRBV28 and J is TRBJ1-2, with TRBD1 matching 7 bases. Germline CDR1 and CDR2: MDHEN and SYDVKM. V gave up 6 bases and J gave up 0 bases; unmatched junction bases: 7. CDR3 length: 15 residues. The CDR3 reads CASSLGTAANYGYTF. The CDR3, as DNA: TGTGCCAGCAGCCTAGGGACAGCAGCTAACTATGGCTACACCTTC.

This clone was observed once. The chain joins TRBV19 to TRBJ2-3; maybe TRBD2 (6 bases). The germline V gene encodes CDR1 LNHDA and CDR2 SQIVND (reference sequence). Trimming removed 6 bases from V and 11 bases from J, with 18 bases in between. The CDR3 sequence is 13 residues long. The CDR3 coding sequence is TGTGCCAGTAGCGTGACCGGGGCCGGGGGGCAGTATTTT. This translates into CASSVTGAGGQYF.

The rearrangement links TRBV7-8 to TRBJ2-1, with 7 bases matching TRBD2. The CDR3 covers 18 residues. With V trimmed by 5 bases and J by 8 bases, 21 bases remained unmatched. In germline, CDR1 is SGHVS, CDR2 FQNEAQ. DNA for the CDR3: TGTGCCAGCAGCCCTAAGGATCGGGGTGGCGGGAGTTGGGATGAGCAGTTCTTC. Its protein product is CASSPKDRGGGSWDEQFF.

V usage is TRBV5-1 and J usage is TRBJ1-6; the match to TRBD1 covers 10 bases. The CDR3 is made up of 17 amino acids. The germline V gene has CDR1 SGHRS and CDR2 YFSETQ. The J segment lost 0 bases and the V segment lost 4 bases, leaving 4 bases of the junction unmatched. CDR3 loop: CASSQGQGSSYNSPLHF. CDR3 bases: TGCGCCAGCAGCCAGGGACAGGGGAGCTCCTATAATTCACCCCTCCACTTT.

This sequence joins TRBV9 and TRBJ2-7; 7 positions match TRBD2. Germline values: CDR1 SGDLS, CDR2 YYNGEE. CDR3 length: 15 residues. Trimming took 0 bases from V and 1 from J; bases not matched to a gene: 4. The CDR3 protein is CASSVDPSGSYEQYF. In DNA, the CDR3 is TGTGCCAGCAGCGTAGACCCTAGCGGATCCTACGAGCAGTACTTC.

V usage is TRBV5-1 and J usage is TRBJ1-2; perhaps TRBD1 as D (6 bases). CDR1 SGHRS and CDR2 YFSETQ come from the germline V gene. This CDR3 contains 15 residues. V dropped 0 bases and J dropped 6 bases, with 15 bases sitting between them. This chain's CDR3 is CASSLARGHLNGYTF. As DNA, the CDR3 is TGCGCCAGCAGCTTGGCACGGGGACACCTAAATGGCTACACCTTC.

V is TRBV5-1 and J is TRBJ2-3; tentatively, D is TRBD1 (6 bases). Deletions cut 4 bases from V and 4 bases from J, with 10 bases between. The CDR3 is made up of 13 amino acids. The germline CDR1 and CDR2 sequences are SGHRS and YFSETQ. CDR3 in amino acids: CASSPWGPDTQYF. The CDR3 nucleotides are TGCGCCAGCAGCCCCTGGGGGCCAGATACGCAGTATTTT.

V is TRBV5-1 and J is TRBJ1-2; TRBD1 might be the D (6 bases). In germline, CDR1 is SGHRS, CDR2 YFSETQ. The V end was cut by 4 bases, the J end by 5 bases, with 15 bases between. The length of the CDR3 is 14 residues. CDR3 protein: CASSDPQGGYGYTF. The CDR3 DNA is TGCGCCAGCAGCGATCCCCAAGGGGGATATGGCTACACCTTC.

This clone has a count of ten or more. The rearrangement uses TRBV9 and TRBJ1-1, with D perhaps TRBD1 (6 bases). The CDR3 length is 17 residues. The germline CDR1 and CDR2 sequences are SGDLS and YYNGEE. With 4 bases removed from V and 2 bases from J, the gap between germline ends came to 21 bases. In DNA, the CDR3 is TGTGCCAGCAGCTCCAAGGCCAGTCCGGGGGGCAACACTGAAGCTTTCTTT. Residues: CASSSKASPGGNTEAFF.

Here the CDR3 DNA reads TGCGCCAGCAGCTCCACTAGCGGGACCTACTACGAGCAGTACTTC. The encoded protein is CASSSTSGTYYEQYF. The chain combines TRBV5-1 with TRBJ2-7; 10 nucleotides match TRBD2. Germline trimming cut 3 bases from V and 3 bases from J; bases unmatched to any gene: 6. CDR1 SGHRS and CDR2 YFSETQ come from the germline V gene. This CDR3 spans 15 amino acids.

CDR3 sequence reads: CASSPNGAVASYGYTF. The CDR3 nucleotides are TGTGCCAGCAGCCCAAATGGGGCCGTTGCTAGCTATGGCTACACCTTC. The rearrangement links TRBV7-2 to TRBJ1-2; the D gene is possibly TRBD1 (5 bases). CDR1 and CDR2 (germline): SGHTA, FQGNSA. V was trimmed by 5 bases and J by 4 bases, leaving 20 bases between them. This CDR3 region has 16 residues.

The chain joins TRBV6-1 to TRBJ1-2; a possible D gene is TRBD1 (5 bases). The CDR3 is made up of 15 amino acids. Trimming removed 2 bases at V and 4 bases at J, with 14 bases between. The germline CDR1 and CDR2 sequences are MNHNS and SASEGT. The CDR3 region has the DNA TGTGCCAGCAGTGAATCAGGGCCCGGGCTCTATGGCTACACCTTC. It encodes CASSESGPGLYGYTF.

This clone was seen once. The chain recombines TRBV6-1 with TRBJ2-7, with 8 nucleotides matching TRBD2. V shed 3 bases, J shed 7 bases, and the junction held 14 bases outside the gene matches. Per the germline V gene, CDR1 is MNHNS and CDR2 is SASEGT. The CDR3 loop spans 16 amino acids. CDR3 in DNA: TGTGCCAGCAGTGATTCCAACTGGGCCGGGAGGGGAGAGCAGTACTTC. Protein: CASSDSNWAGRGEQYF.

This chain joins TRBV5-1 and TRBJ1-1; TRBD1 matches at 10 bases. This CDR3 comprises 13 residues. Germline V gene lookup returns CDR1 SGHRS and CDR2 YFSETQ. V lost 7 bases, J lost 4 bases, and 4 bases stayed unmatched. This CDR3 reads CASGQGVGTEAFF. CDR3 in DNA: TGCGCCAGCGGACAGGGGGTCGGCACTGAAGCTTTCTTT. The full variable domain, completed using reference TRBV5-1 and TRBJ1-1, is KAGVTQTPRYLIKTRGQQVTLSCSPISGHRSVSWYQQTPGQGLQFLFEYFSETQRNKGNFPGRFSGRQFSNSRSEMNVSTLELGDSALYLCASGQGVGTEAFFGQGTRLTVV.

This rearrangement joins TRBV18 to TRBJ1-4; D is ambiguous. Trimming cost V 3 bases and J 8 bases, with 10 bases left between them. The germline V gene encodes CDR1 KGHSH and CDR2 LQKENI. CDR3 length: 13 amino acids. CDR3 region: CASSPPREEKLFF. In DNA, the CDR3 is TGTGCCAGCTCACCTCCTAGGGAGGAAAAACTGTTTTTT.